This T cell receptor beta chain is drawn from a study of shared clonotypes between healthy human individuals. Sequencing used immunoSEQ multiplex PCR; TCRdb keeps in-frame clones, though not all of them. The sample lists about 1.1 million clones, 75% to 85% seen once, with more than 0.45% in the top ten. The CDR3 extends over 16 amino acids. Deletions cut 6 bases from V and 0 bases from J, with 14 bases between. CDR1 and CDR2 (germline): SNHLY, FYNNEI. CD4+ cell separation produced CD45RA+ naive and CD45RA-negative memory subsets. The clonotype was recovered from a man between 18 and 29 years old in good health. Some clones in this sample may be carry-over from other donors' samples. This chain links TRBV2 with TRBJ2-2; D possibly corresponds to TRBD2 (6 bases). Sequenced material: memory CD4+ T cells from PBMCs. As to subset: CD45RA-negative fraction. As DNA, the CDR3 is TGTGCCAGCAGGGGAGCCGGCGGGACGAACACCGGGGAGCTGTTTTTT. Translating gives CASRGAGGTNTGELFF.